This TCR beta chain was retrieved from a study of CD8 T cells in ankylosing spondylitis. About this clonotype itself: The antigen is not known.

Study-level results: Apparently characteristic of ankylosing spondylitis blood was a TCR beta motif (under ten highly homologous variants).

Quantitative 5'-RACE was performed with molecular barcodes, and it yielded the TCR beta libraries. In TCRdb, the 5' RACE reads were re-called with MiXCR into one record per CDR3 protein. The table has about 480,000 distinct CDR3 sequences, approximately 17% seen once; the top ten hold just over 1%. The trim removed 0 bases at V and 2 bases at J, leaving 3 bases unmatched. CDR3 size: 16 residues. Germline assignment: CDR1 MNHEY and CDR2 SVGEGT. This TCR was sampled from a male donor with ankylosing spondylitis. The chain combines TRBV6-2 or TRBV6-3 with TRBJ2-1, with 8 bases fitting TRBD2. The source material was blood, either unsorted or a sorted T cell fraction (not recorded which). CDR3 protein: CASSYSSGSTYNEQFF. In nucleotides, the CDR3 is TGTGCCAGCAGTTACTCCAGCGGGAGTACCTACAATGAGCAGTTCTTC.